There are a few counts of the clone carrying this TCR beta chain. Its antigen is currently unknown. This sample was included in a study of blood T cells in healthy people across ages. Together with a sample-barcoded 5' primer, a J-beta primer mix was included in a second PCR lasting roughly 6 to 12 cycles. One entry per CDR3 protein, called by TCRdb with MiXCR from the 5' RACE reads. The table shows 1 million or so distinct CDR3 sequences, with more than 40% occurring only once. PBMCs were isolated at a quantity of at least 6 million per sample. The CDR3 has 14 amino acids. Trimming cost V 7 bases and J 2 bases; bases outside gene matches: 8. The germline CDR1 and CDR2 sequences are SEHNR and FQNEAQ (reference sequence). Overall study findings and caveats: Roughly linear declines in TCR beta diversity per million T cells occurred with age. PBMCs were not sorted, which prevented a conclusive comparison of naive versus antigen-experienced cells.

The TCR originated in a woman aged 60-70 years in good health. What was sequenced was blood. The chain uses TRBV7-9 and TRBJ2-7; the match to TRBD1 covers 7 bases. CDR3 in amino acids: CASNPTGKTYEQYF. In DNA form, the CDR3 reads TGTGCCAGCAACCCGACAGGGAAGACCTACGAGCAGTACTTC. The full variable domain, completed using reference TRBV7-9 and TRBJ2-7, is DTGVSQNPRHKITKRGQNVTFRCDPISEHNRLYWYRQTLGQGPEFLTYFQNEAQLEKSRLLSDRFSAERPKGSFSTLEIQRTEQGDSAMYLCASNPTGKTYEQYFGPGTRLTVT.